This TCR beta chain was sequenced during a study of beta chain features in type 1 diabetes. This clone has just a few counts. Expressed TCRB transcripts were sequenced because the isolated RNA had all been reverse transcribed beforehand. The protocol was immunoSEQ multiplex PCR, while the TCRdb copy is restricted to in-frame clones and leaves out a portion. Of about 320,000 clones listed, around 13% are singletons. The sample comprised central memory CD4+ T cells from blood. The sequence was obtained from a man aged 25 to 45 in good health.

The CDR3 loop is CATSRDPLALETQYF. The DNA for the CDR3 is TGTGCCACCAGCAGAGACCCTCTAGCTCTGGAGACCCAGTACTTC. The genes are TRBV15 and TRBJ2-5; D is possibly TRBD2 (5 bases). This CDR3 has 15 amino acids. The germline V and J ends were trimmed by 0 bases and 5 bases, with 13 bases remaining between them. Looked up from germline, CDR1 is LNHNV and CDR2 is YYDKDF (reference sequence).